Sequencing of this T cell receptor (beta chain) was carried out in a study of cytomegalovirus exposure and HLA in healthy donors. The PCR used 60 Vbeta and 13 Jbeta primers. Assay: immunoSEQ multiplex PCR; the TCRdb copy retains only in-frame clones and omits some. The sample contains under 250,000 clones, roughly 84% of which appear only once. The CDR3 loop spans 12 amino acids. V lost 0 bases to trimming and J lost 4 bases, with 3 bases between them. Per germline, CDR1 LNHDA and CDR2 SQIVND (reference sequence). The source is a boy aged 2 to 10 in good health and CMV-seronegative. The chain carries TRBV19 and TRBJ1-2, with D uncertain. What was sequenced was PBMCs. The chain's CDR3 is CASSIDRYGYTF. The CDR3 DNA reads TGTGCCAGTAGTATAGATCGCTATGGCTACACCTTC.